Sequencing of this TCR beta chain was carried out in a study of tumor and adjacent non-tumor tissue in lung cancer. Overall study context: The cohort had about a dozen adenocarcinoma, a couple of squamous cell and 1 small cell patients. On average, productive TCRbeta reads reached about 4.17 million per sample. Study-wide findings and caveats: TCR diversity was significantly greater in tumor than normal lung tissue.

This clonotype appeared a single time. Its antigen is as yet unknown. A read error may explain this, as a much larger clone is one base away. The CDR3 contains 11 residues. Germline CDR1 LNHDA, CDR2 SQIVND (reference sequence). A modified ARM-PCR protocol with three rounds of nested PCR amplified TCRbeta. TCRdb recomputed calls from the multiplex PCR reads with MiXCR, one row per CDR3 protein. Of over 60,000 distinct CDR3 sequences in the sample, roughly 80% were seen once. The template was RNA from unsorted bulk tissue. Specimen: lung tumor tissue. The TCR sequence derives from a woman in her forties or fifties with non-small cell lung cancer. V is TRBV19 and J is TRBJ2-3; D is unclear. The CDR3 reads CTSTARDTQYF. DNA for the CDR3: TGTACCAGCACAGCGCGAGATACGCAGTATTTT.